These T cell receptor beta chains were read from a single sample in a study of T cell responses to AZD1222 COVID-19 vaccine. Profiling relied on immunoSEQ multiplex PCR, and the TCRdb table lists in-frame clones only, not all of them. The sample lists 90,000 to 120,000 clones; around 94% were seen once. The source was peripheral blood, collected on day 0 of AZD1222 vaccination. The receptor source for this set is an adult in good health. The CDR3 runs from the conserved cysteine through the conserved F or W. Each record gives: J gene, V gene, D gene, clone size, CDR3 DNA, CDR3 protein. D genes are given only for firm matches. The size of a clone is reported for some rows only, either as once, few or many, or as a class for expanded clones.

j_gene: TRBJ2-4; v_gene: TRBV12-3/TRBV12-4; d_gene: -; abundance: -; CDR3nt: TGTGCCAGCAGTTTAGTAGCCGGGGTCGATCAGTACTTC; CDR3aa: CASSLVAGVDQYF
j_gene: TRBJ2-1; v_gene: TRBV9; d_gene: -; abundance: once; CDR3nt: TGTGCCAGCAGCGCCCGGGATGGTGGTTACAATGAGCAGTTCTTC; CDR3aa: CASSARDGGYNEQFF
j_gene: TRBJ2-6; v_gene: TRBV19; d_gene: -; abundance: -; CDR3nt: TGTGCCAGTAGTATAGAGGTCTCTGGGGCCAACGTCCTGACTTTC; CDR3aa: CASSIEVSGANVLTF
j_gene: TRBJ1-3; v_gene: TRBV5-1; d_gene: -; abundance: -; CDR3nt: TGCGCCAGCAGCTTACAGGGCATCTCTGGAAACACCATATATTTT; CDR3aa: CASSLQGISGNTIYF
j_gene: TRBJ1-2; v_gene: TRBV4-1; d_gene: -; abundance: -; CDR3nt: TGCGCCAGCAGCCAAGAACAGAGGTCCGACCCCAACTATGGCTACACCTTC; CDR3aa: CASSQEQRSDPNYGYTF
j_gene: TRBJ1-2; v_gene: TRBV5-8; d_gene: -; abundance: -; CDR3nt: TGTGCCAGCAGCTTGGACAGTCCCTATGGCTACACCTTC; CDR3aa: CASSLDSPYGYTF
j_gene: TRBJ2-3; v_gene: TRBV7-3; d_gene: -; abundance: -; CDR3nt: TGTGCCAGCAGCTCCTGGCCGGTTGCGGGGCTTGGAGATACGCAGTATTTT; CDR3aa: CASSSWPVAGLGDTQYF
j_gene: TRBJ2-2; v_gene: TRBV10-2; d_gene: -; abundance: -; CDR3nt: TGCGCCAGCCTAGGCGTAACACTCGGGGCAAACACCGGGGAGCTGTTTTTT; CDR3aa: CASLGVTLGANTGELFF
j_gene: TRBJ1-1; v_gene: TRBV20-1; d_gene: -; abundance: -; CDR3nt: TGCAGTGCTAGAGGTCCGGGTGAAGCTTTCTTT; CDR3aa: CSARGPGEAFF
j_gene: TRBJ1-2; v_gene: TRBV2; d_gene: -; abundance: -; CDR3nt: TGTGCCAGCGGACAGTCCCCTAACTATGGCTACACCTTC; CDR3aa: CASGQSPNYGYTF
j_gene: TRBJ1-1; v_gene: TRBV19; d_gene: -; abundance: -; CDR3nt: TGTGCCAGTAGTATAGTAGGGGGAGGGCACACTGAAGCTTTCTTT; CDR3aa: CASSIVGGGHTEAFF
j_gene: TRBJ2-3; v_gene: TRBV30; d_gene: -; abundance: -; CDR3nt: TGTGCCTGGAGACCGCGCGGCACAGATACGCAGTATTTT; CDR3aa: CAWRPRGTDTQYF
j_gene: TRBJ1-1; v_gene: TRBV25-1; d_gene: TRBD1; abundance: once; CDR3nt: TGTGCCAGCAGTGATCGGGGACAGGGGTTTGAAGCTTTCTTT; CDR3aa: CASSDRGQGFEAFF
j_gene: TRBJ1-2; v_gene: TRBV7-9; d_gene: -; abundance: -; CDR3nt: TGTGCCAGCAGCTCTGTGGGGAACGAGGGTGACTATGGCTACACCTTC; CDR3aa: CASSSVGNEGDYGYTF
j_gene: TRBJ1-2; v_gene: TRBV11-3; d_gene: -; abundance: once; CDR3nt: TGTGCCACCCTAGGGCCCGGTAACTATGGCTACACCTTC; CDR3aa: CATLGPGNYGYTF
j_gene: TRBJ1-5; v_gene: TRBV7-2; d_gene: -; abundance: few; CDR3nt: TGTGCCAGCAGCCCAGAGAGCCATCAGCCCCAGCATTTT; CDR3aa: CASSPESHQPQHF
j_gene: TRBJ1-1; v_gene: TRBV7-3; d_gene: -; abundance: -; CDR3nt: TGTGCCAGCAGCTTAGAAGGCAGGAACACTGAAGCTTTCTTT; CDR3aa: CASSLEGRNTEAFF
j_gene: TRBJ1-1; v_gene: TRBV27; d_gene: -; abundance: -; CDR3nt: TGTGCCAGCAGTTTCCGGGGGGGGATCACTGAAGCTTTCTTT; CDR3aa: CASSFRGGITEAFF
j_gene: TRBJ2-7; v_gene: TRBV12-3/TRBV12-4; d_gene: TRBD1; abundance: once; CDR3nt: TGTGCCAGCAGTTTAGGGACAGGGAGCGAGCAGTACTTC; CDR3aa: CASSLGTGSEQYF
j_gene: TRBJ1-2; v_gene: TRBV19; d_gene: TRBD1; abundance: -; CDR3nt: TGTGCCAGTAGTCCTCAGGGACAGGACTATGGCTACACCTTC; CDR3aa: CASSPQGQDYGYTF
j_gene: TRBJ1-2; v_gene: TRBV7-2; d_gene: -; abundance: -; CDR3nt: TGTGCCAGCAGCTTAGCGGCGGGTGGGAACTATGGCTACACCTTC; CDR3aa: CASSLAAGGNYGYTF
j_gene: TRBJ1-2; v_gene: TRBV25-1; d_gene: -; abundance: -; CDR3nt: TGTGCCAGCTCTCCGGGCGGGACTACGGGCTACACCTTC; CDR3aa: CASSPGGTTGYTF
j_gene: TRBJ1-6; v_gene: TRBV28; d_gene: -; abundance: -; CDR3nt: TGTGCCAGCCGGGACTATAATTCACCCCTCCACTTT; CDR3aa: CASRDYNSPLHF
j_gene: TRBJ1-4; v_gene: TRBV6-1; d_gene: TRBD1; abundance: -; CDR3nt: TGTGCCAGCAGTGAAGGGACAGGGTTTGAAAAACTGTTTTTT; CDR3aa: CASSEGTGFEKLFF
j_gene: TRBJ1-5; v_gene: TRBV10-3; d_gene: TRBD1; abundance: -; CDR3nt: TGTGCCACGCTGGGACAGCGCAATCAGCCCCAGCATTTT; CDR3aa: CATLGQRNQPQHF
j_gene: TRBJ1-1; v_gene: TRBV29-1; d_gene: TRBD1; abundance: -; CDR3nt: TGCAGCGTTGACCAGACAGGGGGCTCTGAAGCTTTCTTT; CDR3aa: CSVDQTGGSEAFF
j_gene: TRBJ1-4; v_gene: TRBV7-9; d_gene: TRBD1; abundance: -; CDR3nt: TGTGCCAGCAGCAGCTCCGGGACAGCACCTGAAAAACTGTTTTTT; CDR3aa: CASSSSGTAPEKLFF
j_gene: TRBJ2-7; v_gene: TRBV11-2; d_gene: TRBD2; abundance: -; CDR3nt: TGTGCCAGCAGCCGCCTGGGACTAGACCCCTACGAGCAGTACTTC; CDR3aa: CASSRLGLDPYEQYF
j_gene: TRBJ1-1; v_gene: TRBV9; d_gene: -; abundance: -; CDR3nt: TGTGCCAGCAATCGTATCCTAAGTACTGAAGCTTTCTTT; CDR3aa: CASNRILSTEAFF
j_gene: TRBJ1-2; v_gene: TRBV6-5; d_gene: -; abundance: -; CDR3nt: TGTGCCAGCAGCCGCGGACGGGGCTACACCTTC; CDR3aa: CASSRGRGYTF
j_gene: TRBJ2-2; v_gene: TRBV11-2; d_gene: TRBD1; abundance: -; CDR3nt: TGTGCCAGCAGCACCTTTCGGGACAGGGGCTCTGGGGAGCTGTTTTTT; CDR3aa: CASSTFRDRGSGELFF
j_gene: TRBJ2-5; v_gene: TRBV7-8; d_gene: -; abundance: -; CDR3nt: TGTGCCAGCAGCGGGACCAGAGAGACCCAGTACTTC; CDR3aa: CASSGTRETQYF
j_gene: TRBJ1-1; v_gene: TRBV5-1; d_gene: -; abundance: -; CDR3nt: TGCGCCAGCAGCTTCCCGAACACTGAAGCTTTCTTT; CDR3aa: CASSFPNTEAFF
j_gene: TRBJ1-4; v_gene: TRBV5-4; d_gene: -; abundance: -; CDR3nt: TGTGCGATGGGAAGTGGGATCTGGGAAAAACTGTTTTTT; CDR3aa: CAMGSGIWEKLFF
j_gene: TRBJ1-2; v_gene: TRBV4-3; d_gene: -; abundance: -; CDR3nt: TGCGCCAGCAGCCAAGGTCATTGGGGCTACACCTTC; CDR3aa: CASSQGHWGYTF
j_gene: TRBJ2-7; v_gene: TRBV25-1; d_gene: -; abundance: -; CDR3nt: TGTGCCAGCAACATGGACAAGGGACGGAACTTC; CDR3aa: CASNMDKGRNF
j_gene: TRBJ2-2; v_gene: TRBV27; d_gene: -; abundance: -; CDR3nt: TGTGCCAGCAGTCTTCGGTGGGACACCGGGGAGCTGTTTTTT; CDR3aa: CASSLRWDTGELFF
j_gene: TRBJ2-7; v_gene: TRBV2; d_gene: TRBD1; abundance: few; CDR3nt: TGTGCCAGCAGTGAAGCACCCGGGACAGCTATTTACGAGCAGTACTTC; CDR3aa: CASSEAPGTAIYEQYF
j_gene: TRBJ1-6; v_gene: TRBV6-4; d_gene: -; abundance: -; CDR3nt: TGTGCCAGCAGTGACTCGTTGCGTAATAATTCACCCCTCCACTTT; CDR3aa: CASSDSLRNNSPLHF
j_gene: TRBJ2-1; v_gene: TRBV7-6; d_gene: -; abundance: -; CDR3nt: TGTGCCAGCAGCTTAGCGGGCCTGAACAATGAGCAGTTCTTC; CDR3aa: CASSLAGLNNEQFF
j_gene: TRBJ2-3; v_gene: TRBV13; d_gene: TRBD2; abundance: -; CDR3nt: TGTGCCAGCAGCCCCTGGGGGCTAGCGGGAAACACAGATACGCAGTATTTT; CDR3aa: CASSPWGLAGNTDTQYF
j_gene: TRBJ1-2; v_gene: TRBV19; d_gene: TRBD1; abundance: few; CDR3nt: TGTGCCAGTACCAAAACGGGACAGGGGCATGGCTACACCTTC; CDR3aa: CASTKTGQGHGYTF
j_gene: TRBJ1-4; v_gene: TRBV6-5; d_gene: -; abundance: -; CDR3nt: TGTGCCAGCAGTCCGTATTTGCAGGGAGGTGAAAAACTGTTTTTT; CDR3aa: CASSPYLQGGEKLFF
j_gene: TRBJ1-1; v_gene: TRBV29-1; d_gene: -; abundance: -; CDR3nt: TGCAGCGTTGAAGGGAGGAGGAGGCGGCCTTCCAACACTGAAGCTTTCTTT; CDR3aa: CSVEGRRRRPSNTEAFF
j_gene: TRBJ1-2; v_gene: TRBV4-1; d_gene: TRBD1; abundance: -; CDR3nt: TGCGCCAGCAGCCAAGGGACAGGAAGAGACTATGGCTACACCTTC; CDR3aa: CASSQGTGRDYGYTF
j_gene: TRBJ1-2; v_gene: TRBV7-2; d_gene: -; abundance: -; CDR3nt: TGTGCCAGCAGCTTAGAGCCCAGGGGTGGGGGCTACACCTTC; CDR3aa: CASSLEPRGGGYTF
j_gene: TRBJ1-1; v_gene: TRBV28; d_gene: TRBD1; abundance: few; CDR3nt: TGTGCCAGCAGTGAAAGACAGGGAGGAGCTTTCTTT; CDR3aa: CASSERQGGAFF
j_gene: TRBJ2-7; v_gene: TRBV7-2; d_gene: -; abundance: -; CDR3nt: TGTGCCAGCAGCTTAATCCTCGAGATAGACTACGAGCAGTACTTC; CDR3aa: CASSLILEIDYEQYF
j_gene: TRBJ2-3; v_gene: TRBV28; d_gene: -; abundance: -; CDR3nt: TGTGCCAGCAGTGCCACCTGGGCAGATACGCAGTATTTT; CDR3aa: CASSATWADTQYF
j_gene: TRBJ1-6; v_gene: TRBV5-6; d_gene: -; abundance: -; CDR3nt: TGTGCCAGCAGTCCGGGAAATTCACCCCTCCACTTT; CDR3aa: CASSPGNSPLHF
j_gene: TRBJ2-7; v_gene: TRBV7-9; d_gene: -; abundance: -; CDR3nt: TGTGCCAGCAGCTCCTCAGGGGTAGACGAGCAGTACTTC; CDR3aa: CASSSSGVDEQYF
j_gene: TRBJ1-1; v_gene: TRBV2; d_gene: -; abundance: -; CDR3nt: TGTGCCAGCGACCCAGACAGGAACACTGAAGCTTTCTTT; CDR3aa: CASDPDRNTEAFF
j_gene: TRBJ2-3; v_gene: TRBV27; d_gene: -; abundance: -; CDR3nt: TGTGCCAGCAAGGGTCGACTAGATGGAGATACGCAGTATTTT; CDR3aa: CASKGRLDGDTQYF
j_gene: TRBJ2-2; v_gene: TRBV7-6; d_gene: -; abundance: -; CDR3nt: TGTGCCAGCAGCTTAGAGGCGAACACCGGGGAGCTGTTTTTT; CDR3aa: CASSLEANTGELFF
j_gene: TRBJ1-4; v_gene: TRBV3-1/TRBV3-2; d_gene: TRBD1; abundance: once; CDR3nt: TGTGCCAGCAGCCAAGATCGCCCGGGACAGCAGTTTTTT; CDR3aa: CASSQDRPGQQFF
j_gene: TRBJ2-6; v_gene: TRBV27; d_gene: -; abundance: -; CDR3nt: TGTGCCAGCAGTTTAGCCGCTGGGGCCAACGTCCTGACTTTC; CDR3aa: CASSLAAGANVLTF
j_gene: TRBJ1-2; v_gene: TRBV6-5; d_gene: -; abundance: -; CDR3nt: TGTGCCAGCATCAAGTTGGGGACGGTTAACTATGGCTACACCTTC; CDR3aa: CASIKLGTVNYGYTF